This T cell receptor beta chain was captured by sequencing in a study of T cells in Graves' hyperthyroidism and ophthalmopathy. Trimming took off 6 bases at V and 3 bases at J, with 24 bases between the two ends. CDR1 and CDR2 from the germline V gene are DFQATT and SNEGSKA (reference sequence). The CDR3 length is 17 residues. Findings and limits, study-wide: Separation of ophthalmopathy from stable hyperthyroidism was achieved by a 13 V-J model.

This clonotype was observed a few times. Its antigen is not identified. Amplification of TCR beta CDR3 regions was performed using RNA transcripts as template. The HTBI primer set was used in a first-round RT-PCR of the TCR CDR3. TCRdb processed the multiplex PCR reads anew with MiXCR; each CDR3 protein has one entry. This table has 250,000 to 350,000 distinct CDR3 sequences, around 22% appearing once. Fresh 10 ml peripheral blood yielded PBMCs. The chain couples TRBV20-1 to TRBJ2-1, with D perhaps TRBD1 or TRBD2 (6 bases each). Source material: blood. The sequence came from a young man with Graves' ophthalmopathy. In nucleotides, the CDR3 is TGCAGTGCGACGGAGGGGGTCATTATTGGTTTCTACAATGAGCAGTTCTTC. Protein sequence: CSATEGVIIGFYNEQFF.